The 2 T cell receptor beta chains reported below all come from one sample, sequenced in a study of high-grade serous ovarian cancer treatment subgroups. Data came from immunoSEQ multiplex PCR; TCRdb stores just in-frame clones and leaves some out. This sample has over 500 clones, with over 75% found just once. Tumor samples were obtained before definitive surgery or chemotherapy. What was sequenced was tumor tissue. All receptors come from a human donor with high-grade serous ovarian cancer.

J is TRBJ2-5 and V is TRBV29-1; 8 positions match TRBD2. The DNA end is more similar to TRBJ2-7, so the J call may be wrong. Germline values: CDR1 SQVTM, CDR2 ANQGSEA. CDR3 length: 11 amino acids. CDR3 nucleotides: TGCAGCGGAGCGGGGGCCTACGAGCAGTACTTC. It yields the protein CSGAGAYEQYF.

V gene TRBV7-8 combines with J gene TRBJ2-7; unclear D gene. V lost 10 bases, J lost 3 bases, and 19 bases lay in between. The V gene's germline CDR1 is SGHVS and CDR2 FQNEAQ. CDR3 length: 14 amino acids. For the CDR3, the DNA is TGTGCCACCTCGATGGCTCAAATCTACTACGAGCAGTACTTC. It is translated as CATSMAQIYYEQYF.